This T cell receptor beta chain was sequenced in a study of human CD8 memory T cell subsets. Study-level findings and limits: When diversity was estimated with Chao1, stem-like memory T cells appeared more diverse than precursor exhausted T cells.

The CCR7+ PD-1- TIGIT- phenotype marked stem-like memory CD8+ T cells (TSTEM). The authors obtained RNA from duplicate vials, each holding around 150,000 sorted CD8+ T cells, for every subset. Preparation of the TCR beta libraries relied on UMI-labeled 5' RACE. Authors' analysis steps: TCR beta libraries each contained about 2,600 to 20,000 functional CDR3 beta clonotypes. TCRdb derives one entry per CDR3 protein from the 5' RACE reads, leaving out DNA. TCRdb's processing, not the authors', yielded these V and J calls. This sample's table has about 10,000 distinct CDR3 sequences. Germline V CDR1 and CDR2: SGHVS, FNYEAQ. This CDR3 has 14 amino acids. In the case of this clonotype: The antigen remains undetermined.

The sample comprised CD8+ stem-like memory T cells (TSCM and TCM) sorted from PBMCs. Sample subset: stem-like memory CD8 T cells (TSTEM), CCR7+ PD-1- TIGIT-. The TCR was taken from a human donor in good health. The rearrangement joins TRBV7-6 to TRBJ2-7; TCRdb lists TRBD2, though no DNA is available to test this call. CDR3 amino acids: CASSLGLADLEQYF.